This TCR beta chain appears in the sequencing data of a study of regulatory T cells in long-lasting Graves disease. Study overall: To qualify as persistent, Graves' disease required over 5 years of antithyroid drugs with positive TSH receptor antibodies.

Time point described: persistent/refractory GD, antithyroid drugs over 5 years with positive TRAb. Extracted RNA from PBMCs served as the source of the TCR library. As regards this clonotype: Its antigen is as yet unknown.

Whole-study results and caveats: Accuracy could have been hurt by small sample size. Examination was confined to peripheral blood, excluding thyroid tissue. TCR diversity in persistent Graves' patients was below that of newly diagnosed ones.

CDR3 size: 18 residues. V was trimmed by 2 bases and J by 1 base, leaving 17 bases between them. CDR1 is KGHSH and CDR2 is LQKENI in the germline V gene. Arm-PCR of CDR3 regions and iRepertoire HTBI primers were used to build TCR beta libraries. A single record per CDR3 protein comes from TCRdb applying MiXCR to the multiplex PCR reads. This table holds a few hundred thousand distinct CDR3 sequences, roughly a quarter found once. The V and J genes are TRBV18 and TRBJ2-2; possibly TRBD2 for D (5 bases). The source is a female donor with Graves disease. Sequenced here: peripheral blood mononuclear cells (PBMCs), sampled when the disease was refractory, from a patient treated with antithyroid drugs. CDR3 DNA sequence: TGTGCCAGCTCACCAGTGATGGCAGGCCGGGAGAACACCGGGGAGCTGTTTTTT. This gives the protein CASSPVMAGRENTGELFF. Supplemented by reference TRBV18 and TRBJ2-2, the full variable domain reads NAGVMQNPRHLVRRRGQEARLRCSPMKGHSHVYWYRQLPEEGLKFMVYLQKENIIDESGMPKERFSAEFPKEGPSILRIQQVVRGDSAAYFCASSPVMAGRENTGELFFGEGSRLTVL.